Reported below is one TCR beta chain. This clonotype was seen a handful of times. Its cognate antigen has yet to be identified. Base qualities are not at hand, and no much larger clone is one base apart. The listed sequencing device is Illumina HiSeq 1500. The public reads were reprocessed in TCRdb via fastp at Q25 and MiXCR, keeping in-frame beta chains. Every CDR3 protein is listed once, alongside the most common genes and DNA of its rows. This sample comprises roughly 990,000 distinct CDR3 sequences, about 33% of them detected only once. The ten largest clonotypes hold about an eighth of the sample. Taken with the paper, the label for treatment or condition translates to: in vitro stimulation with specific CMV peptide epitopes to enrich CMV-specific T cells. The entry originates in a study of T cell repertoires in cytomegalovirus infection (dated by TCRdb to about 2019). About the study as a whole: Recently identified HLA-C-restricted CMV epitopes, whose presentation resists viral immunomodulation, were targeted by peptide stimulations together with well-studied HLA-B-restricted epitopes. Donor HLA type was relevant to the analysis, as public TCR beta signatures indicated carriage of CMV infection together with the matching HLA type.

What the research found in general, with its limitations: Cumulative frequency of public TCR beta family members discriminated carriers of CMV infection plus the relevant HLA type in this cohort and an independent approximately 350-donor cohort. The ex vivo response was dominated by HLA-C-restricted CMV-specific TCR beta clonotypes, which also provided the single most frequent clonotype in two of eight donors.

The receptor was isolated from a human donor in good health (CMV status not recorded). Some clones in this sample may be carry-over from other donors' samples. The source material was cultured CD8+ T cells from PBMCs, sampled from culture after CMV antigen stimulation.

Read as DNA, the sequence is TGTGCCAGCAGCTTAGGTTGGGACAGCTCCCCAATTAGGTTCTTC. The resulting protein is CASSLGWDSSPIRFF. The rearrangement joined TRBV11-1 to TRBJ2-1; TRBD1 lines up with 7 middle nucleotides. At the junction V is shortened by 1 base and J by 15 bases; bases outside the gene matches: 15. The germline V gene (reference sequence) gives CDR1 as SGHAT and CDR2 as FQDESV. Including cysteine and phenylalanine, the CDR3 has 15 amino acids. Solely the CDR3 DNA is kept, with 45 bases framed from the first base.